Below are 5 T cell receptor beta chains sequenced from a single sample in a study of blood T cell repertoires in COVID-19. Libraries were prepared by immunoSEQ multiplex PCR; TCRdb keeps only in-frame clonotypes and omits some of them. The table has 99,000 or so clones, roughly 76% seen once; the top ten hold 8% to 10%. The sample taken for sequencing was peripheral blood. The source of these receptors is a woman in her 70s with acute or convalescent COVID-19.

The chain is built from TRBV9 and TRBJ2-3; tentatively, D is TRBD2 (5 bases). V was shortened by 1 base and J by 3 bases, with 6 bases between the two germline ends. CDR3 size: 13 residues. CDR1 is SGDLS, CDR2 YYNGEE, per germline. CDR3 region: CASSVPGTDTQYF. CDR3 DNA sequence: TGTGCCAGCAGCGTACCGGGAACAGATACGCAGTATTTT. The full variable domain, completed using reference TRBV9 and TRBJ2-3, is DSGVTQTPKHLITATGQRVTLRCSPRSGDLSVYWYQQSLDQGLQFLIQYYNGEERAKGNILERFSAQQFPDLHSELNLSSLELGDSALYFCASSVPGTDTQYFGPGTRLTVL.

The rearrangement links TRBV28 to TRBJ1-2, with D possibly TRBD1 on 5 matching bases. Trimming shortened V by 6 bases and J by 3 bases, and 11 bases separated the two germline ends. This CDR3 has 13 amino acids. Germline CDR1 reads MDHEN; CDR2 reads SYDVKM. The CDR3 DNA is TGTGCCAGCAGCCACGACAGTTACTATGGCTACACCTTC. As protein: CASSHDSYYGYTF.

This chain joins TRBV28 and TRBJ1-2; D possibly corresponds to TRBD1 (5 bases). The germline gives CDR1 MDHEN, CDR2 SYDVKM. V was trimmed by 3 bases and J by 8 bases, leaving 19 bases between them. The CDR3 spans 15 residues. The CDR3 DNA follows: TGTGCCAGCAGTTTCGGAAATATCGGGGGTAAAGGCTACACCTTC. Translated, it gives CASSFGNIGGKGYTF.

The chain is built from TRBV9 and TRBJ2-1, with D maybe TRBD1 (6 bases). With 0 bases removed from V and 5 bases from J, the gap between germline ends came to 15 bases. Per germline, CDR1 SGDLS and CDR2 YYNGEE. The CDR3 is 16 amino acids. The CDR3 DNA reads as TGTGCCAGCAGCGTAGCCTCAGCTAGGACAGACAATGAGCAGTTCTTC. It translates to CASSVASARTDNEQFF. The whole variable domain, filled in from reference TRBV9 and TRBJ2-1, reads DSGVTQTPKHLITATGQRVTLRCSPRSGDLSVYWYQQSLDQGLQFLIQYYNGEERAKGNILERFSAQQFPDLHSELNLSSLELGDSALYFCASSVASARTDNEQFFGPGTRLTVL.

V gene TRBV4-1 combines with J gene TRBJ1-2; unclear D gene. Per the germline V gene, CDR1 is MGHRA and CDR2 is YSYEKL. The CDR3 is 16 amino acids. The V end was cut by 0 bases, the J end by 4 bases, with 15 bases between. The CDR3 loop is CASSQDNSGTIYGYTF. CDR3 sequence (DNA): TGCGCCAGCAGCCAAGATAACAGCGGCACCATCTATGGCTACACCTTC.